These 22 T cell receptor beta chains were sequenced from one sample in a study of blood T cell repertoires in COVID-19. The assay was immunoSEQ multiplex PCR, and TCRdb's table has in-frame clones only and misses some. Of around 250,000 clones in the sample, about 87% are singletons; the top ten hold around 1.6%. Sequenced sample: PBMCs or T cells enriched from blood (not recorded which). These receptors originate from a woman between 50 and 59 years old who had recovered from COVID-19.

This chain uses TRBV7-9 with TRBJ2-2, with 10 bases matching TRBD2. The J segment lost 5 bases and the V segment lost 8 bases, leaving 5 bases of the junction unmatched. This CDR3 is built from 14 residues. Germline V gives CDR1 SEHNR, CDR2 FQNEAQ (reference sequence). CDR3 residues: CASLLAGSTGELFF. The CDR3 coding sequence is TGTGCCAGCTTACTAGCGGGGAGTACCGGGGAGCTGTTTTTT. The variable domain in full, completed from reference TRBV7-9 and TRBJ2-2, reads DTGVSQNPRHKITKRGQNVTFRCDPISEHNRLYWYRQTLGQGPEFLTYFQNEAQLEKSRLLSDRFSAERPKGSFSTLEIQRTEQGDSAMYLCASLLAGSTGELFFGEGSRLTVL.

The chain has TRBV7-6 and TRBJ1-1; 9 nucleotides agree with TRBD1. This CDR3 spans 17 amino acids. Germline V gene lookup returns CDR1 SGHVS and CDR2 FNYEAQ. After removal of 2 bases from V and 0 bases from J, the junction contained 7 bases not matched to a gene. The CDR3 DNA is TGTGCCAGCAGCTTACTATACAGGGGGCGAATGAACACTGAAGCTTTCTTT. Translating gives CASSLLYRGRMNTEAFF.

This clone appeared a few times. This sequence joins TRBV2 and TRBJ1-4, with a tentative D call TRBD1 (6 bases). With 8 bases removed from V and 6 bases from J, the gap between germline ends came to 7 bases. The CDR3 extends over 11 amino acids. Per the germline V gene, CDR1 is SNHLY and CDR2 is FYNNEI. The CDR3, as DNA: TGTGCCAGCTCAGGGGATGAAAAACTGTTTTTT. Protein product: CASSGDEKLFF. The full variable domain, rest sourced from reference TRBV2 and TRBJ1-4, is EPEVTQTPSHQVTQMGQEVILRCVPISNHLYFYWYRQILGQKVEFLVSFYNNEISEKSEIFDDQFSVERPDGSNFTLKIRSTKLEDSAMYFCASSGDEKLFFGSGTQLSVL.

The rearrangement joins TRBV27 to TRBJ1-6; 8 nucleotides line up with TRBD1. The CDR3 totals 20 residues. J was trimmed by 6 bases and V by 6 bases; bases with no gene match: 22. Germline V gene sequence: CDR1 MNHEY, CDR2 SMNVEV (reference sequence). The DNA for the CDR3 is TGTGCCAGCAGCCCTCCTCGCTCTTGGACAGGGAGTCCGGTTAATTCACCCCTCCACTTT. Protein sequence: CASSPPRSWTGSPVNSPLHF.

The genes are TRBV15 and TRBJ1-4; D call uncertain. The CDR3 sequence is 15 residues long. V lost 0 bases and J lost 6, with 11 bases in between. CDR1 and CDR2 from the germline V gene are LNHNV and YYDKDF (reference sequence). CDR3 loop: CATSRDGVMDEKLFF. The CDR3 DNA is TGTGCCACCAGCAGAGACGGGGTGATGGATGAAAAACTGTTTTTT.

The V and J genes are TRBV5-1 and TRBJ2-1; TRBD2 agrees at 12 bases. Germline values: CDR1 SGHRS, CDR2 YFSETQ. With 2 bases clipped from V and 1 base from J, the junction kept 1 base outside the gene matches. The CDR3 consists of 16 residues. CDR3 in DNA: TGCGCCAGCAGCTTCACTAGCGGGAGGTCCTACAATGAGCAGTTCTTC. Encoded protein: CASSFTSGRSYNEQFF.

V is TRBV6-7 and J is TRBJ2-1; the match to TRBD2 covers 11 bases. TRBV6-7 is recorded as an ORF, its role being uncertain. CDR3 size: 21 residues. V shed 2 bases and J 4 bases; nucleotides not matched to a gene: 19. The CDR3 loop reads CASSYPTTSGRDDGVYNEQFF. For the CDR3, the DNA is TGTGCCAGCAGTTACCCGACAACTAGCGGGAGAGATGATGGAGTTTACAATGAGCAGTTCTTC.

This clone is a singleton in its sample. This rearrangement joins TRBV19 to TRBJ2-3; 11 bases align to TRBD2. The germline gives CDR1 LNHDA, CDR2 SQIVND (reference sequence). The CDR3 consists of 15 residues. The ends lost 4 bases at V and 3 bases at J; junction bases unmatched: 3. CDR3 region: CASSTPSGRTDTQYF. The CDR3 coding sequence is TGTGCCAGTAGTACGCCTAGCGGGAGGACAGATACGCAGTATTTT.

This clone was seen only once. V usage is TRBV5-4 and J usage is TRBJ2-7; perhaps TRBD1 as D (6 bases). The ends were cut back, 4 bases at V and 3 bases at J, with 11 bases in the middle. Germline CDR1 is SGHNT and CDR2 is YYREEE (reference sequence). The CDR3 spans 13 residues. CDR3 amino acids: CASSVDRFYEQYF. The CDR3 nucleotides read TGTGCCAGCAGCGTGGACAGATTCTACGAGCAGTACTTC.

As regards this clone: The sample holds other DNA sequences that translate to the same CDR3. The chain joins TRBV19 to TRBJ2-3; 7 bases are a match to TRBD1. The CDR3 spans 16 residues. Germline values: CDR1 LNHDA, CDR2 SQIVND (reference sequence). The ends lost 7 bases at V and 6 bases at J; junction bases unmatched: 16. The CDR3 DNA follows: TGTGCCAGTAAGGAGACTGGGACAGCCCTATGGGATACGCAGTATTTT. Amino acid sequence: CASKETGTALWDTQYF.

The chain combines TRBV18 with TRBJ1-5; TRBD1 is a possible D gene (6 bases). Germline lookup yields CDR1 KGHSH and CDR2 LQKENI. V dropped 2 bases and J dropped 8 bases, with 10 bases sitting between them. This CDR3 has 13 amino acids. DNA of the CDR3: TGTGCCAGCTCACCAGGGGAGGGGGAGCCCCAGCATTTT. Translated, it gives CASSPGEGEPQHF.

V and J are TRBV5-4 and TRBJ1-6; D unclear. Germline V CDR1 and CDR2: SGHNT, YYREEE (reference sequence). The CDR3 has 13 residues. Trimming pared 7 bases from V and 6 bases from J, leaving 11 bases between. This CDR3 reads CASSGRSNSPLHF. The CDR3 DNA follows: TGTGCCAGCTCTGGTCGGAGTAATTCACCCCTCCACTTT.

This clone is deemed medium-sized. The rearrangement joins TRBV11-2 to TRBJ2-7; 11 positions match TRBD2. After removal of 5 bases from V and 5 bases from J, the junction contained 8 bases not matched to a gene. This CDR3 region has 15 residues. In germline, CDR1 is SGHAT, CDR2 FQNNGV. DNA for the CDR3: TGTGCCAGCAGCGATACTAGCGGGAGAGTCGACGAGCAGTACTTC. This gives the protein CASSDTSGRVDEQYF.

The chain joins TRBV2 to TRBJ2-1, with D tentatively TRBD2 (7 bases). Looked up from germline, CDR1 is SNHLY and CDR2 is FYNNEI. V was clipped by 10 bases and J by 7 bases, with 20 bases between them. The CDR3 length is 14 residues. CDR3 protein: CATSRGADSNEQFF. As DNA, the CDR3 is TGTGCCACCTCCCGGGGGGCGGATAGTAATGAGCAGTTCTTC.

This chain joins TRBV14 and TRBJ2-7, with D uncertain. This CDR3 has 15 residues. V dropped 0 bases and J dropped 1 base, with 10 bases sitting between them. From germline, CDR1 is SGHDN and CDR2 FVKESK. DNA for the CDR3: TGTGCCAGCAGCCAAGATGGGCGTCGATCCTACGAGCAGTACTTC. It is translated as CASSQDGRRSYEQYF.

This clone is a singleton in its sample. The CDR3 DNA sequence: TGTGCCAGCAGCCCGACAGGGATTTTCACAGATACGCAGTATTTT. Its protein is CASSPTGIFTDTQYF. This chain joins TRBV7-3 and TRBJ2-3; 7 positions agree with TRBD1. Germline values: CDR1 SGHTA, CDR2 FQGTGA. The CDR3 runs 15 residues. With V trimmed by 5 bases and J by 2 bases, 7 bases remained unmatched.

The chain uses TRBV30 and TRBJ1-6; tentative D call: TRBD1 (5 bases). Germline CDR1 is GTSNPN and CDR2 is SVGIG (reference sequence). Trimming shortened V by 1 base and J by 7 bases, and 5 bases separated the two germline ends. The CDR3 totals 12 residues. This chain's CDR3 is CAWSGGNSPLHF. CDR3 nucleotide sequence: TGTGCCTGGAGTGGGGGCAATTCACCCCTCCACTTT.

This chain links TRBV5-1 with TRBJ1-2; D unresolved. CDR3 size: 15 residues. V shed 0 bases and J shed 4 bases, with 13 bases lying between them. CDR1 SGHRS and CDR2 YFSETQ come from the germline V gene. The CDR3 nucleotides read TGCGCCAGCAGCTTGGGAGGAGCTTCCAGCTATGGCTACACCTTC. Translated: CASSLGGASSYGYTF.

The chain has TRBV4-2 and TRBJ2-7; 7 bases map to TRBD2. The germline CDR1 and CDR2 sequences are LGHNA and YNFKEQ. The CDR3 covers 17 residues. V was clipped by 1 base and J by 5 bases; unmatched bases: 14. The DNA for the CDR3 is TGTGCCAGCAGCCAAGTTCATTGGGGGAGGGCCGCAAACGAGCAGTACTTC. Residues: CASSQVHWGRAANEQYF.

The chain recombines TRBV4-1 with TRBJ2-3, with D maybe TRBD2 (6 bases). The CDR3 totals 14 residues. Germline-derived CDR1 and CDR2 are MGHRA and YSYEKL. Trimming left V 2 bases short and J 4 bases short, with 10 bases between. The CDR3 sequence: CASSQMGGSDTQYF. The CDR3 coding sequence is TGCGCCAGCAGCCAAATGGGAGGATCAGATACGCAGTATTTT.

The V call is TRBV7-8, the J call TRBJ2-3, with no clear D. This CDR3 is built from 15 residues. V gave up 1 base and J gave up 1 base, with 9 bases separating them. Per germline, CDR1 SGHVS and CDR2 FQNEAQ. The CDR3 here is CASSLGVRGTDTQYF. For the CDR3, the DNA is TGTGCCAGCAGCTTAGGTGTTCGGGGCACAGATACGCAGTATTTT. Based on the CDR3 plus reference TRBV7-8 and TRBJ2-3, the full variable domain is GAGVSQSPRYKVAKRGQDVALRCDPISGHVSLFWYQQALGQGPEFLTYFQNEAQLDKSGLPSDRFFAERPEGSVSTLKIQRTQQEDSAVYLCASSLGVRGTDTQYFGPGTRLTVL.

This chain uses TRBV10-3 with TRBJ2-3, with 13 bases aligning to TRBD2. In germline, CDR1 is ENHRY, CDR2 SYGVKD. The V segment lost 9 bases and the J segment 1 base; nucleotides outside the gene matches: 4. The CDR3 extends over 15 amino acids. In nucleotides, the CDR3 is TGTGCCATAAAAACTAGCGGGGGGGGCACAGATACGCAGTATTTT. This codes for CAIKTSGGGTDTQYF.